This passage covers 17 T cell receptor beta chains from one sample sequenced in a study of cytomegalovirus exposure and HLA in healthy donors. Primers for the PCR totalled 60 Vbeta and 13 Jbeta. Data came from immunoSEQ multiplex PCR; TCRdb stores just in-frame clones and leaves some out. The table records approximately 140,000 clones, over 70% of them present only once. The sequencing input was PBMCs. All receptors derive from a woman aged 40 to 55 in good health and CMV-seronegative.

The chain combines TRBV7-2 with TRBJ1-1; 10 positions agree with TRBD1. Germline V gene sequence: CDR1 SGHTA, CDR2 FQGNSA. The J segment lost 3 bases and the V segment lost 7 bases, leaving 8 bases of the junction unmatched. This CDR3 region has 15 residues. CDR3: CASTKPGTGDTEAFF. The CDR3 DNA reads TGTGCCAGCACCAAACCTGGGACAGGGGACACTGAAGCTTTCTTT.

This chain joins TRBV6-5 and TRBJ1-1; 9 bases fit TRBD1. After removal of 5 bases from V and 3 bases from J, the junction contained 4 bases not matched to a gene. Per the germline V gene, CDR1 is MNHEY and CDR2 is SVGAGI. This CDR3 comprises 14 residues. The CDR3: CASSARTGDTEAFF. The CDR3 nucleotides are TGTGCCAGCAGTGCCCGGACAGGGGACACTGAAGCTTTCTTT.

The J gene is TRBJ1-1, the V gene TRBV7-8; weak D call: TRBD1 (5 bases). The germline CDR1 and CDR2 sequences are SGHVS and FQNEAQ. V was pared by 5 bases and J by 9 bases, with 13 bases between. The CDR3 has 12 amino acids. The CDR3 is CASSDRGGKAFF. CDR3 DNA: TGTGCCAGCAGCGACCGGGGGGGTAAAGCTTTCTTT.

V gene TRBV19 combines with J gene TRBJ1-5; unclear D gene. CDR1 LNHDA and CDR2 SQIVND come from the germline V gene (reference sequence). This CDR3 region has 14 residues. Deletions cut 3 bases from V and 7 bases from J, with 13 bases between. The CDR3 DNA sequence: TGTGCCAGTAGTATCTTTGGGGAGAACCAGCCCCAGCATTTT. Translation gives CASSIFGENQPQHF.

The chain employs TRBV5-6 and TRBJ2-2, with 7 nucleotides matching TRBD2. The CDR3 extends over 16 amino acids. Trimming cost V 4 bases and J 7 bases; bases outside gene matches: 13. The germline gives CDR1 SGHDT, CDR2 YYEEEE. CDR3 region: CASSQDHAGAVGELFF. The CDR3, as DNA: TGTGCCAGCAGCCAGGATCATGCGGGAGCGGTCGGGGAGCTGTTTTTT.

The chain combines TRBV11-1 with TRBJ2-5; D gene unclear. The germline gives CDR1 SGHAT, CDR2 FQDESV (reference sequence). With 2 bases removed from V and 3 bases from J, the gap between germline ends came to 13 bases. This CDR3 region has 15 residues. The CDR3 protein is CASSLQRLVEETQYF. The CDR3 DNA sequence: TGTGCCAGCAGCTTACAAAGGCTAGTGGAAGAGACCCAGTACTTC.

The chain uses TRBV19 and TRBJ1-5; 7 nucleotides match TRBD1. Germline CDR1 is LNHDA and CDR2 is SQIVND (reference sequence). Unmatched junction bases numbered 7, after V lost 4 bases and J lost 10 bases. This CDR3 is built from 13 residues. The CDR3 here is CASSRTGALPQHF. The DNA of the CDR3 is TGTGCCAGTAGTAGAACAGGGGCTCTACCCCAGCATTTT.

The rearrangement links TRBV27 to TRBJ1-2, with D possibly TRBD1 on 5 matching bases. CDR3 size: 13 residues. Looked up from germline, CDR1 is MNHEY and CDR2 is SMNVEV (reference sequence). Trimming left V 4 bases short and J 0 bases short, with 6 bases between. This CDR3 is CASSSGSNYGYTF. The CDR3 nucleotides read TGTGCCAGCAGTTCAGGGTCTAACTATGGCTACACCTTC.

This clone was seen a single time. In DNA, the CDR3 is TGTGCCAGCAGGGGGGGGAGCAATCAGCCCCAGCATTTT. Amino acids: CASRGGSNQPQHF. The chain uses TRBV11-2 and TRBJ1-5; a weak D match, TRBD1 (5 bases). The V end was cut by 6 bases, the J end by 1 base, with 7 bases between. CDR3 size: 13 residues. The germline V gene encodes CDR1 SGHAT and CDR2 FQNNGV.

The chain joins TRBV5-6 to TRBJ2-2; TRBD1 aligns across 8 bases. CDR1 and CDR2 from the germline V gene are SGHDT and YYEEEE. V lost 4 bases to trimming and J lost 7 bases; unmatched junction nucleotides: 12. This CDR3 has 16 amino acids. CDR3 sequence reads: CASSLRTGWPSGELFF. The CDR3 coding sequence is TGTGCCAGCAGCCTCAGGACAGGGTGGCCAAGCGGGGAGCTGTTTTTT.

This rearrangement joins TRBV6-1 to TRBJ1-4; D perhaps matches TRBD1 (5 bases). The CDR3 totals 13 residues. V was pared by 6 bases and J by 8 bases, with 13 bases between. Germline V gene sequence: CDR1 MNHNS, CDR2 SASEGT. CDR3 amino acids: CASSQGYREKLFF. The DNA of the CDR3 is TGTGCCAGCAGCCAGGGATATCGGGAAAAACTGTTTTTT.

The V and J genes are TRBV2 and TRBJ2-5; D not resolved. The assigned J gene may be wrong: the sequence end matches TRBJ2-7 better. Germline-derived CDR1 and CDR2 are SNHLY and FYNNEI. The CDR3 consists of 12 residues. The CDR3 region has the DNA TGTGCCAGCAGCCAACCTAACTACGAGCAGTACTTC. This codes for CASSQPNYEQYF.

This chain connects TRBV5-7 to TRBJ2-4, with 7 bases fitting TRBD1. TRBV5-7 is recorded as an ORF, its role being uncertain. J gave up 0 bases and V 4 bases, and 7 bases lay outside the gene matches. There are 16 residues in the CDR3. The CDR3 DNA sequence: TGTGCCAGCAGCACCGGGACAGCTAGAGCCAAAAACATTCAGTACTTC. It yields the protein CASSTGTARAKNIQYF.

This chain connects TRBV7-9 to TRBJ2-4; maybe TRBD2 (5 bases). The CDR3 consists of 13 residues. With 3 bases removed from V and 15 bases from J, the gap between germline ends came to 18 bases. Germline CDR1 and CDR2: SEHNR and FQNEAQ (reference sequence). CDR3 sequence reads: CASSFRGHTTTYF. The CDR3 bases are TGTGCCAGCAGCTTCCGCGGGCACACCACTACGTACTTC.

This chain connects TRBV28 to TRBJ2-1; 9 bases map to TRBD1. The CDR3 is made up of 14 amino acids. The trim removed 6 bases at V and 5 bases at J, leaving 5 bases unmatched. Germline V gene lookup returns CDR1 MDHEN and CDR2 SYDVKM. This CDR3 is CASRIQGANNEQFF. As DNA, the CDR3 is TGTGCCAGCAGGATACAGGGGGCGAACAATGAGCAGTTCTTC.

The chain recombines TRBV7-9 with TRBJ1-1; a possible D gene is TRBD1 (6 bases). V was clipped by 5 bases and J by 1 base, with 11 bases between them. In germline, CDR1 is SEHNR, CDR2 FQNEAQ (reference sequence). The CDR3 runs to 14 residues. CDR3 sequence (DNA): TGTGCCAGCAGCCGGACAGCCCGGAACACTGAAGCTTTCTTT. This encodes CASSRTARNTEAFF.

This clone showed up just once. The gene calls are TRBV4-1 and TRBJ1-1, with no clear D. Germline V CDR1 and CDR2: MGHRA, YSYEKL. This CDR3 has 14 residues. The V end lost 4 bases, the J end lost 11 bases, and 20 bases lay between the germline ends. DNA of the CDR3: TGCGCCAGCAGCCCAATTGATCCAGGAGGGCCGGCTTTCTTT. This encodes CASSPIDPGGPAFF.